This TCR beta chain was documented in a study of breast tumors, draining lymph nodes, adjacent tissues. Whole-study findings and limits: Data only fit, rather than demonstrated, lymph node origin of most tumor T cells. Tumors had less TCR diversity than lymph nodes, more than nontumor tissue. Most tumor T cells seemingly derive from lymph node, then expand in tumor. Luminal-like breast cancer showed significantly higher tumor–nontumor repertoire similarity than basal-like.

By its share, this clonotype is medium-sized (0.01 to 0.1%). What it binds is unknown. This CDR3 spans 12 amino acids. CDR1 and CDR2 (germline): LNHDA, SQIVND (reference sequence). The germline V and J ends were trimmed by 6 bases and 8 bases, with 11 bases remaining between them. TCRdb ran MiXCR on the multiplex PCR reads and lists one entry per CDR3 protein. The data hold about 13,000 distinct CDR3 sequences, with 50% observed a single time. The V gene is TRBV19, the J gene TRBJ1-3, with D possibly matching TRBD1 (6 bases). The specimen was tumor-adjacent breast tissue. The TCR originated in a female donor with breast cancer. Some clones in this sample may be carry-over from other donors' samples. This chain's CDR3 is CASSPRGDTIYF. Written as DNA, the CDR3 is TGTGCCAGTAGCCCCAGGGGTGACACCATATATTTT.